This TCR beta chain was retrieved from a study of CD8 T cells in ankylosing spondylitis. V shed 1 base, J shed 7 bases, and the junction held 0 bases outside the gene matches. The CDR3 is 13 amino acids. MiXCR, run by TCRdb on the 5' RACE reads, gives a single entry per CDR3 protein. The repertoire includes about 340,000 distinct CDR3 sequences, about 15% of them detected once, and around 0.99% sits in the top ten. This clonotype was observed at least ten times. The sequence derives from a male donor with ankylosing spondylitis or in good health (not recorded which). This chain connects TRBV12-3 or TRBV12-4 to TRBJ2-4, with 8 bases aligning to TRBD1. The sample comprised blood, either unsorted or a sorted T cell fraction (not recorded which). CDR3 loop: CASSLGTGNIQYF. For the CDR3, the DNA is TGTGCCAGCAGTTTAGGGACAGGGAACATTCAGTACTTC.